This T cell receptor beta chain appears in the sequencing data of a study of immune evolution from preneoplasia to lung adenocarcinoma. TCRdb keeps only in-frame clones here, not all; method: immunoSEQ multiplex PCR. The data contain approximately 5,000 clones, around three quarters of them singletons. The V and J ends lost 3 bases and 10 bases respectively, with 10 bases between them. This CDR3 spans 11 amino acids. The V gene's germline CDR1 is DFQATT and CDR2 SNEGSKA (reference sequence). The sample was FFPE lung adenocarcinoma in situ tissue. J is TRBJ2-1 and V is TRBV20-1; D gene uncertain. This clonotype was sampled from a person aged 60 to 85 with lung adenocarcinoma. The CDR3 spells CSASTGGEQFF. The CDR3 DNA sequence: TGCAGTGCTAGTACGGGTGGGGAGCAGTTCTTC.